By sample fraction, the clone carrying this T cell receptor (beta chain) is medium-sized. Its specificity is not known. The same CDR3 arises from other DNA sequences in this sample as well. The source of the sample is a study of T cells in localized non-small cell lung cancer. Clones were sequenced by immunoSEQ multiplex PCR, and TCRdb holds only the in-frame ones, with some missing. This table has 4,800 or so clones, about 29% appearing once. The germline V gene encodes CDR1 SGDLS and CDR2 YYNGEE. Trimming took 0 bases from V and 3 from J, leaving 10 bases between them. The CDR3 has 14 residues. Findings and caveats of the study: Adjacent lung was found to contain a median approximately 52 of the top 100 tumor clones. Uninvolved adjacent lung showed the highest T cell clonality, exceeding tumor.

The source of this sequence is a woman aged 40-70 years with stage II squamous cell lung carcinoma. The sequences come from lung tumor tissue, collected before any cancer treatment. This sequence joins TRBV9 and TRBJ2-7; weak D call: TRBD2 (5 bases). The CDR3 sequence: CASSVVPSSYEQYF. The CDR3 nucleotides read TGTGCCAGCAGCGTAGTGCCTAGCAGCTACGAGCAGTACTTC.